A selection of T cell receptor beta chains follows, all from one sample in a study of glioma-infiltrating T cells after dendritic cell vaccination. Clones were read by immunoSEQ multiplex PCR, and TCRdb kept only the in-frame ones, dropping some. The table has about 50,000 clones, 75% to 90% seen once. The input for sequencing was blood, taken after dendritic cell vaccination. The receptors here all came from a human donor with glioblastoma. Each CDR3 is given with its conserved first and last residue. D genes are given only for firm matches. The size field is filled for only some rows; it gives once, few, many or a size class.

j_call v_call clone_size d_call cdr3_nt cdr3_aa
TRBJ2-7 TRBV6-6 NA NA TGTGCCAGCAGTTTTGGCGGTTACGAGCAGTACTTC CASSFGGYEQYF
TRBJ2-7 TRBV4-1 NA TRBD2 TGCGCCAGCAGCCAAGGGACTAGCGGGAGTGGCTACGAGCAGTACTTC CASSQGTSGSGYEQYF
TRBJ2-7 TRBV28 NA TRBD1 TGTGCCAGCAGTTTATATCAATGGGACAGGGGGCAGGGTAACTACGAGCAGTACTTC CASSLYQWDRGQGNYEQYF
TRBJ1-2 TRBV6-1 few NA TGTGCCAGCAGGCGAAAGGGGGTTGGCTACACCTTC CASRRKGVGYTF
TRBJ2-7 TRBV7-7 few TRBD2 TGCGCCAGCAGCCCCCTAGCGGGAGGTCTTTACGAGCAGTACTTC CASSPLAGGLYEQYF
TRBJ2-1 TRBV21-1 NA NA TGTGCCAGCAGCCTTCGGGGGGGGACCTCCTACAATGAGCAGTTCTTC CASSLRGGTSYNEQFF
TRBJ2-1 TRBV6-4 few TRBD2 TGTGCCAGCAGTGGGGGGACTAGCGGTCCCAATGAGCAGTTCTTC CASSGGTSGPNEQFF
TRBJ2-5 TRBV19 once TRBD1 TGTGCCAGTAGTATTTCGGGACAGGGAATCCAAGAGACCCAGTACTTC CASSISGQGIQETQYF
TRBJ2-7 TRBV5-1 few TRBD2 TGCGCCAGCAGCTTTACTAGCGGGAGTATCTACGAGCAGTACTTC CASSFTSGSIYEQYF
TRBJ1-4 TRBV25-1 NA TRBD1 TGTGCCAGCAGAGGGACAGGAATTGAAAAACTGTTTTTT CASRGTGIEKLFF
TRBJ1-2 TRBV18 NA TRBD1 TGTGCCAGCTCACCGGCGTCCGGGGACAGGGATGGCTACACCTTC CASSPASGDRDGYTF
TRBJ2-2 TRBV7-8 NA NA TGTGCCAGCAGCGGACCCTCGGGAGTTCGGGTCGGGGAGCTGTTTTTT CASSGPSGVRVGELFF
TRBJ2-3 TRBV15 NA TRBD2 TGTGCCACCAGCAGTGCACCTCAAGCGGGAGGGACAGATACGCAGTATTTT CATSSAPQAGGTDTQYF
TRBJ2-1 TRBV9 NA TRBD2 TGTGCCAGCAGCGCAATAAGACTAGCGGGTAACAATGAGCAGTTCTTC CASSAIRLAGNNEQFF
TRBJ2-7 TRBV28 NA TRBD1 TGTGCCAGCAGGTACCCTCGACAGGGTTCCTACGAGCAGTACTTC CASRYPRQGSYEQYF
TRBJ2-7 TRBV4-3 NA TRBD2 TGCGCCAGCAGCCATTATAGCGGGAGGGACTACGAGCAGTACTTC CASSHYSGRDYEQYF